Below, one T cell receptor beta chain is given with its context. Antigen unknown. This sample was taken from a study of tumor-infiltrating lymphocytes in primary liver carcinoma. Looking at the study overall: There were tumors of stage T1-T3 N0M0, each 4.2 to 10 cm across. Whole-study findings and limits: Tumor specimens were characterized by a significantly higher top-250-clone fraction than blood (p = 0.039).

Unsorted whole blood yielded blood RNA, and germline DNA was extracted as well. V lost 6 bases, J lost 3 bases, and 18 bases lay in between. CDR3 length: 15 residues. From approximately 530 ng of total RNA, TCR beta-specific cDNA was reverse-transcribed using a constant-region primer. Investigators got TCR beta libraries out of three nested multiplex PCR rounds, done with slightly modified ARM-PCR. TRBV1-TRBV30 forward primers and a C-beta reverse primer were used in the first two PCR rounds, which each ran for about 11 cycles. From the multiplex PCR reads, TCRdb called clonotypes with MiXCR, one entry per CDR3 protein. The table lists around 330,000 distinct CDR3 sequences, 50% to 60% of them singletons.

This chain joins TRBV12-3 or TRBV12-4 and TRBJ2-7; no clear D. This receptor was taken from a young woman with primary liver carcinoma and hepatitis B virus infection. The sequencing sample was made of peripheral blood. The CDR3 reads CASSPFGLASYEQYF. The CDR3 nucleotides read TGTGCCAGCAGCCCTTTCGGCCTTGCCAGCTACGAGCAGTACTTC.